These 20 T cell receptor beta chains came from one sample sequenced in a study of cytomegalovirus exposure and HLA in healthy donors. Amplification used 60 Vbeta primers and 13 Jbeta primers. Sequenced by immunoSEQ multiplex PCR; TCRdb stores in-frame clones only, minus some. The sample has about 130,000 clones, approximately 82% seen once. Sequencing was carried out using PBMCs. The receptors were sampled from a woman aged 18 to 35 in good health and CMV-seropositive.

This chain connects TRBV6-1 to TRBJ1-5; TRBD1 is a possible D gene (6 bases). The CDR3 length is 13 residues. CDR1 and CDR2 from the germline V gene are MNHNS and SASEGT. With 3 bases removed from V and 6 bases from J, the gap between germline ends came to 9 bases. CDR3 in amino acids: CASSDGGPQPQHF. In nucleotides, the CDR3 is TGTGCCAGCAGTGATGGGGGCCCTCAGCCCCAGCATTTT.

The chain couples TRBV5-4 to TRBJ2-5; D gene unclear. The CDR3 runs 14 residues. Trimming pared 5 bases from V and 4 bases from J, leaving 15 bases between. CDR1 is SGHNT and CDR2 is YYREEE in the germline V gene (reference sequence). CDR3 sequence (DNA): TGTGCCAGCAGACCCGACTTACTCTCAGAGACCCAGTACTTC. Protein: CASRPDLLSETQYF.

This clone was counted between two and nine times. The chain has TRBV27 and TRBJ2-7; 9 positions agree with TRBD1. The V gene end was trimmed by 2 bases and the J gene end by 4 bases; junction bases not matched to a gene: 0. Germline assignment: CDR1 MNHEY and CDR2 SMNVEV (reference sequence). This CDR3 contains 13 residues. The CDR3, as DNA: TGTGCCAGCAGTTTAGGGACAGGGTACGAGCAGTACTTC. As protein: CASSLGTGYEQYF.

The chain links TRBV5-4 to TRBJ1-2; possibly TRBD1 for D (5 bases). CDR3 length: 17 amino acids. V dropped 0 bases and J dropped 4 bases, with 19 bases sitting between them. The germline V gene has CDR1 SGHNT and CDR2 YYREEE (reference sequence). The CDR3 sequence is CASSLGRGGARAYGYTF. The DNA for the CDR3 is TGTGCCAGCAGCTTGGGCCGGGGAGGGGCAAGGGCCTATGGCTACACCTTC.

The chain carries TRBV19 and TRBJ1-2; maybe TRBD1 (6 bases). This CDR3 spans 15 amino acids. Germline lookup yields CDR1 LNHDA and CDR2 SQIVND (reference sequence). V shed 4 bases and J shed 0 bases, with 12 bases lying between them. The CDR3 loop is CASSTQRTANYGYTF. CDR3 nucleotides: TGTGCCAGTAGTACACAGCGGACAGCTAACTATGGCTACACCTTC.

CDR3: CASSPRTSALVGNTQYF. CDR3 sequence (DNA): TGTGCCAGCAGCCCCCGGACTAGCGCCCTCGTCGGGAATACGCAGTATTTT. V is TRBV7-9 and J is TRBJ2-3; 9 nucleotides match TRBD2. Losses at the gene ends were 5 bases for V and 7 bases for J; bases not matched to a gene: 16. CDR1 and CDR2 from the germline V gene are SEHNR and FQNEAQ (reference sequence). The CDR3 extends over 17 amino acids.

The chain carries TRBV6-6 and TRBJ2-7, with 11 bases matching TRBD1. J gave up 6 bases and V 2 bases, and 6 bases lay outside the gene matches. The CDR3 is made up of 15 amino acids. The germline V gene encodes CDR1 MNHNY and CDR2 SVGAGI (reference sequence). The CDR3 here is CASSYGLDRGLEQYF. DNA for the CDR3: TGTGCCAGCAGTTACGGGTTGGACAGGGGGCTCGAGCAGTACTTC.

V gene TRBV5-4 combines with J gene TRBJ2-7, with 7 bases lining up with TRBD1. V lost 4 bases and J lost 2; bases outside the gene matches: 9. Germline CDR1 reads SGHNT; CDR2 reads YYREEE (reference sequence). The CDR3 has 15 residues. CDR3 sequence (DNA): TGTGCCAGCAGCCCGGAACCACAGGGGACCTACGAGCAGTACTTC. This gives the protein CASSPEPQGTYEQYF.

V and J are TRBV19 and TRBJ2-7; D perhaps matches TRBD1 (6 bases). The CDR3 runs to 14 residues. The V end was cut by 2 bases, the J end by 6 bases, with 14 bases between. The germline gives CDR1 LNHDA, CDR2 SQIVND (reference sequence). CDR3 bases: TGTGCCAGTAGTATATCACAGGGTGCTTTCGAGCAGTACTTC. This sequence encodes CASSISQGAFEQYF. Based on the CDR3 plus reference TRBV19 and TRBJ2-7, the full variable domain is DGGITQSPKYLFRKEGQNVTLSCEQNLNHDAMYWYRQDPGQGLRLIYYSQIVNDFQKGDIAEGYSVSREKKESFPLTVTSAQKNPTAFYLCASSISQGAFEQYFGPGTRLTVT.

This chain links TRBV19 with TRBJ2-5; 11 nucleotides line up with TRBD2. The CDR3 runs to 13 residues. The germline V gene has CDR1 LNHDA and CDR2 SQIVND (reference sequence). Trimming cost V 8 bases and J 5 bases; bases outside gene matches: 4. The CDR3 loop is CASHSGGAETQYF. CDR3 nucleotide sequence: TGTGCCAGTCATAGCGGGGGGGCTGAGACCCAGTACTTC.

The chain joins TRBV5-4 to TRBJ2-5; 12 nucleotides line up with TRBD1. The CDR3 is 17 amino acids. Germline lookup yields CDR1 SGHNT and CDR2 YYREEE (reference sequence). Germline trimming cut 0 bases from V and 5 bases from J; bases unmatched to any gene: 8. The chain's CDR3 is CASSLGRDRGRGETQYF. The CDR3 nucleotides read TGTGCCAGCAGCTTGGGGAGGGACAGGGGGCGCGGGGAGACCCAGTACTTC.

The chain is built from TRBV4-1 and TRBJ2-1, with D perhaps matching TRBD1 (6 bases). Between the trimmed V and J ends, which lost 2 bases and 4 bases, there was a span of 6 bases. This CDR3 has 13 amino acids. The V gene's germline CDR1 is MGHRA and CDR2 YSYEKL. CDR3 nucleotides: TGCGCCAGCAGCCAACAGGGGTACAATGAGCAGTTCTTC. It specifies CASSQQGYNEQFF.

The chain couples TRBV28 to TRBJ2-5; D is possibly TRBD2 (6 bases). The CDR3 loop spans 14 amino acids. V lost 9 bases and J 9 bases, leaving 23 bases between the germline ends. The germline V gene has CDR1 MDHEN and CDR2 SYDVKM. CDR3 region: CARRAGPLLGAQYF. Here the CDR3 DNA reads TGTGCCAGGAGAGCGGGCCCACTGCTAGGGGCCCAGTACTTC. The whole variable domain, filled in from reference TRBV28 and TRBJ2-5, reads DVKVTQSSRYLVKRTGEKVFLECVQDMDHENMFWYRQDPGLGLRLIYFSYDVKMKEKGDIPEGYSVSREKKERFSLILESASTNQTSMYLCARRAGPLLGAQYFGPGTRLLVL.

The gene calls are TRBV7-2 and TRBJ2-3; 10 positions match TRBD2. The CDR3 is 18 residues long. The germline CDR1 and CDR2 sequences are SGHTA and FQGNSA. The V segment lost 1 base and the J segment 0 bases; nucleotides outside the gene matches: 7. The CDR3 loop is CASSLELAGSTSTDTQYF. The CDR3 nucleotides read TGTGCCAGCAGCTTAGAACTAGCGGGGTCCACTAGCACAGATACGCAGTATTTT.

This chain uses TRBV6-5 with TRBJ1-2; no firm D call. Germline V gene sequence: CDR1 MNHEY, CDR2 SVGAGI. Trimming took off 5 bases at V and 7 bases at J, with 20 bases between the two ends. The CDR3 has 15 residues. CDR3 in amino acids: CASSLTTIGVAGYTF. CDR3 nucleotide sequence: TGTGCCAGCAGTCTAACGACCATCGGGGTCGCTGGCTACACCTTC.

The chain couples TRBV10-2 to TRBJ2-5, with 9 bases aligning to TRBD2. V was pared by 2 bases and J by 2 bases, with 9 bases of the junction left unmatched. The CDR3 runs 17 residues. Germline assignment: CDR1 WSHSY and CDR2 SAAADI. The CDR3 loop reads CASSEQRGAMYQETQYF. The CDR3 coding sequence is TGCGCCAGCAGTGAGCAGCGGGGGGCGATGTATCAAGAGACCCAGTACTTC.

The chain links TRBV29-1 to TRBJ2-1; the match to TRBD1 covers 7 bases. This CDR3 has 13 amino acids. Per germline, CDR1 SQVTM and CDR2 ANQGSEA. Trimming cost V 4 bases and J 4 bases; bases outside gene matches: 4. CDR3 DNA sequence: TGCAGCGTTGGGAAGGACAGGTACAATGAGCAGTTCTTC. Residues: CSVGKDRYNEQFF.

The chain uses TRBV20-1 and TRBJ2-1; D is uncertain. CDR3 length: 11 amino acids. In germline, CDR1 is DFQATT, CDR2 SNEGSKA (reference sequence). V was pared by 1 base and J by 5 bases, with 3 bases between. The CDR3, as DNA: TGCAGTGCTAGAGCTAACAATGAGCAGTTCTTC. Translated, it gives CSARANNEQFF.

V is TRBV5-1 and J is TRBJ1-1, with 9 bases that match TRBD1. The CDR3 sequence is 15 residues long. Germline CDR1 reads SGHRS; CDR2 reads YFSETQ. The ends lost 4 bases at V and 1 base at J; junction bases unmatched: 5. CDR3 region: CASSVTGGTNTEAFF. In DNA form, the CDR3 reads TGCGCCAGCAGCGTGACAGGGGGGACGAACACTGAAGCTTTCTTT. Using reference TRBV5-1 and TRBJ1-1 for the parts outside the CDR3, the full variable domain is KAGVTQTPRYLIKTRGQQVTLSCSPISGHRSVSWYQQTPGQGLQFLFEYFSETQRNKGNFPGRFSGRQFSNSRSEMNVSTLELGDSALYLCASSVTGGTNTEAFFGQGTRLTVV.

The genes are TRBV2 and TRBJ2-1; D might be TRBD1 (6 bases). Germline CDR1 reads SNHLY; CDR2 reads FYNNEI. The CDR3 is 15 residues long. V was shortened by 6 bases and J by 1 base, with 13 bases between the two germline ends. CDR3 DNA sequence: TGTGCCAGCAGCGAAACAGGGTTGTCCTACAATGAGCAGTTCTTC. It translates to CASSETGLSYNEQFF.